These 4 T cell receptor beta chains originate from one sample sequenced in a study of cytomegalovirus exposure and HLA in healthy donors. The PCR contained 60 Vbeta and 13 Jbeta primers. The assay was immunoSEQ multiplex PCR, and TCRdb's table has in-frame clones only and misses some. The sample comprises 250,000 or so clones, around nine tenths of which are singletons, and about 1.7% rests with the top ten. The sample comprised PBMCs. The source is a girl aged 2-15 years in good health and CMV-seronegative.

Here the CDR3 reads CASSLGQGGNEQFF. The CDR3 DNA sequence: TGTGCCAGCTCATTGGGACAGGGAGGGAATGAGCAGTTCTTC. This chain uses TRBV18 with TRBJ2-1; 9 bases align to TRBD1. Germline loops: CDR1 KGHSH, CDR2 LQKENI. V trimming: 5 bases; J trimming: 7 bases; junction bases outside the gene matches: 6. The CDR3 spans 14 residues.

This clone was observed a handful of times. The chain employs TRBV5-6 and TRBJ1-1; TRBD1 matches at 8 bases. V trimming: 0 bases; J trimming: 6 bases; junction bases outside the gene matches: 1. CDR3 size: 13 residues. The germline gives CDR1 SGHDT, CDR2 YYEEEE. The CDR3 DNA sequence: TGTGCCAGCAGCTTGGACAGGGGGTCTGAAGCTTTCTTT. Translated: CASSLDRGSEAFF.

The chain joins TRBV7-9 to TRBJ2-5, with a weak D call TRBD2 (6 bases). Trimming left V 2 bases short and J 0 bases short, with 13 bases between. The CDR3 contains 16 residues. Germline assignment: CDR1 SEHNR and CDR2 FQNEAQ (reference sequence). The CDR3 nucleotides are TGTGCCAGCAGCTTATCCGCTAGCGTAAACCAAGAGACCCAGTACTTC. Amino acids: CASSLSASVNQETQYF. The variable domain in full, with the rest retrieved from reference TRBV7-9 and TRBJ2-5, is DTGVSQNPRHKITKRGQNVTFRCDPISEHNRLYWYRQTLGQGPEFLTYFQNEAQLEKSRLLSDRFSAERPKGSFSTLEIQRTEQGDSAMYLCASSLSASVNQETQYFGPGTRLLVL.

V is TRBV2 and J is TRBJ1-2; D remains ambiguous. Germline V lookup: CDR1 SNHLY, CDR2 FYNNEI. The length of the CDR3 is 14 residues. The ends were cut back, 4 bases at V and 4 bases at J, with 13 bases in the middle. CDR3 coding DNA: TGTGCCAGCAGTGCCAACGGGGTCCCCTATGGCTACACCTTC. Amino acid sequence: CASSANGVPYGYTF.